This T cell receptor beta chain was captured by sequencing in a study of cytomegalovirus exposure and HLA in healthy donors. General study results and limits: Analysis performed later showed TCR beta chains linked to HLA being more clonally expanded than equally common others. The study designated 150 to 200 TCR beta chains cytomegalovirus-associated. Presence/absence results assume similar sequencing depth per donor, which may not hold. A likely sequencing artifact accounted for one observed cluster of highly shared sequence variants.

The CDR3 spans 15 residues. Germline assignment: CDR1 SGHRS and CDR2 YFSETQ. With 3 bases removed from V and 6 bases from J, the gap between germline ends came to 19 bases. About this clone: Its target is unknown.

13 Jbeta primers and 60 Vbeta primers were used for the PCR. The repertoire was sequenced with immunoSEQ multiplex PCR; TCRdb's copy has only in-frame clones and lacks some. The data hold roughly 98,000 clones, with around 67% observed a single time. This rearrangement joins TRBV5-1 to TRBJ2-7; tentatively, D is TRBD1 (8 bases). The source material was PBMCs. This TCR was sampled from a middle-aged man in good health and CMV-seronegative. Written as DNA, the CDR3 is TGCGCCAGCAGCTCTCCACAGGGGGGGGGCCGCGAGCAGTACTTC. Protein product: CASSSPQGGGREQYF.